This TCR beta chain was retrieved from a study of identical twins. This clonotype was seen a handful of times. Its antigen is undetermined. Study findings and constraints: Carriage of fewer insertions was seen in abundant cord blood beta clonotypes, whereas memory repertoires showed none.

V was clipped by 0 bases and J by 0 bases, with 9 bases between them. CDR1 and CDR2 (germline): SGHRS, YFSETQ. The CDR3 runs to 16 residues. In TCRdb, the 5' RACE reads were re-called with MiXCR into one record per CDR3 protein. The sample records about 690,000 distinct CDR3 sequences, roughly 6% being singletons. The sequence came from a man younger than 30 in good health. What was sequenced was naive T cells sorted from blood. The chain carries TRBV5-1 and TRBJ2-2, with TRBD1 as a possible D gene (6 bases). CDR3 nucleotide sequence: TGCGCCAGCAGCTTGGCAGCAGGGGCGAACACCGGGGAGCTGTTTTTT. This sequence encodes CASSLAAGANTGELFF.